This paragraph reports one T cell receptor beta chain. No antigen is known for it. The entirety of the isolated RNA underwent reverse transcription, so expressed TCRB transcripts were sequenced. Naive, central memory and regulatory T cell samples came to a mean of approximately 3.57 million reads. Produced via immunoSEQ multiplex PCR; TCRdb's table is partial and in-frame only. Of some 290,000 clones listed, 20% to 25% are singletons. Cells sorted by CD45RO/CCR7/CD25/CD127/CD95/CD27 comprised CD4+ naive, central memory, regulatory and stem cell-like memory cells. This CDR3 region has 13 residues. The V gene lost 7 bases and the J gene lost 6 bases, with 15 bases spanning the gap. The germline V gene has CDR1 MNHNY and CDR2 SVGAGI (reference sequence). This record belongs to a study of beta chain features in type 1 diabetes. General study points: When Type 1 diabetes patients were examined, their TCRB CDR3s proved moderately but significantly shorter in all four CD4+ subsets. Patients with type 1 diabetes carried fewer insertions and had more deletions at their VDJ junctions. In cDNA sequencing, cells with high TCR expression could be over-represented.

Sequenced input: naive CD4+ T cells from blood. The chain combines TRBV6-6 with TRBJ1-1; D might be TRBD1 (6 bases). This clonotype originated in a woman aged 25 to 45 with type 1 diabetes. CDR3 coding DNA: TGTGCCAGCACCCTGACAGGTTGGGCTGAAGCTTTCTTT. It translates to CASTLTGWAEAFF.